The sequence of this TCR beta chain was determined in a study of cytomegalovirus exposure and HLA in healthy donors. The study, taken as a whole, reports: Reportedly, diagnosis of cytomegalovirus status by the classifier showed high specificity and sensitivity. Some TCR beta chains (about 170 of them) were listed as cytomegalovirus-associated.

At collection, donors were nominally healthy, but unrecorded immune exposures were probable. A multiplex PCR was run with 60 Vbeta primers and 13 Jbeta primers. Clones were sequenced by immunoSEQ multiplex PCR, and TCRdb holds only the in-frame ones, with some missing. Of tens of thousands of clones listed, about four fifths are singletons. CDR1 SQVTM and CDR2 ANQGSEA come from the germline V gene. This CDR3 comprises 14 residues. V was trimmed by 8 bases and J by 1 base, leaving 16 bases between them. A remark on this clone: Its antigen is currently unknown.

Sequencing used PBMCs. The genes are TRBV29-1 and TRBJ2-3; the D gene is possibly TRBD2 (7 bases). The receptor comes from a woman between 18 and 30 years old in good health and CMV-seropositive. The CDR3: CSTRGGEGTDTQYF. CDR3 bases: TGCAGCACCAGAGGGGGGGAGGGCACAGATACGCAGTATTTT.